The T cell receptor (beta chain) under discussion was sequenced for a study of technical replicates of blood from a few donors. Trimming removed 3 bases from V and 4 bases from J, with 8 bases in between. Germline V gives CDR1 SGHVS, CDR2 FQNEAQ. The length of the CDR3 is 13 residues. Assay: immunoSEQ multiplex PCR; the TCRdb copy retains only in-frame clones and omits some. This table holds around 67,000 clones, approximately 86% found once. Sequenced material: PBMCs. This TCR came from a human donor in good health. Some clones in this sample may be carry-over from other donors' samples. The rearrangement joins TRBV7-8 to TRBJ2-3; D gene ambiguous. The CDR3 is CASSFVGSDTQYF. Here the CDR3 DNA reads TGTGCCAGCAGCTTTGTCGGGTCAGATACGCAGTATTTT.